The 7 T cell receptor beta chains below all came from one sample that was sequenced in a study of cytomegalovirus exposure and HLA in healthy donors. With 60 Vbeta and 13 Jbeta primers, the PCR was carried out. Method: immunoSEQ multiplex PCR; TCRdb's copy keeps in-frame clones and lacks some. Among some 130,000 clones listed, roughly 63% were seen once. The sample taken for sequencing was PBMCs. Receptors originate from a man younger than 45 in good health and CMV-seropositive.

This clone was observed a few times. This chain joins TRBV18 and TRBJ1-4; 7 positions match TRBD1. The CDR3 spans 14 residues. After removal of 1 base from V and 7 bases from J, the junction contained 3 bases not matched to a gene. The germline gives CDR1 KGHSH, CDR2 LQKENI. CDR3 region: CASSPQGASEKLFF. For the CDR3, the DNA is TGTGCCAGCTCACCACAGGGGGCTAGTGAAAAACTGTTTTTT. Supplemented by reference TRBV18 and TRBJ1-4, the full variable domain reads NAGVMQNPRHLVRRRGQEARLRCSPMKGHSHVYWYRQLPEEGLKFMVYLQKENIIDESGMPKERFSAEFPKEGPSILRIQQVVRGDSAAYFCASSPQGASEKLFFGSGTQLSVL.

The rearrangement links TRBV2 to TRBJ1-5, with TRBD1 matching over 10 bases. Germline V gene data show CDR1 as SNHLY and CDR2 as FYNNEI. V dropped 5 bases and J dropped 3; count of bases not matched to a gene: 4. This CDR3 region has 15 residues. This CDR3 reads CASSRTGGFNQPQHF. The CDR3 DNA follows: TGTGCCAGCAGTAGGACAGGGGGGTTCAATCAGCCCCAGCATTTT.

This chain joins TRBV7-3 and TRBJ2-1; the D gene is possibly TRBD2 (5 bases). The CDR3 runs to 15 residues. CDR1 is SGHTA and CDR2 is FQGTGA in the germline V gene. V was clipped by 4 bases and J by 4 bases, with 14 bases between them. CDR3 amino acids: CASSYTSSTYNEQFF. The CDR3 nucleotides are TGTGCCAGCAGCTACACTAGTTCCACTTACAATGAGCAGTTCTTC.

This clone was recorded once. V gene TRBV7-3 combines with J gene TRBJ2-2; a weak D match, TRBD2 (5 bases). This CDR3 is built from 15 residues. The V end was cut by 5 bases, the J end by 4 bases, with 14 bases between. Looked up from germline, CDR1 is SGHTA and CDR2 is FQGTGA. This chain's CDR3 is CASSPTRAATGELFF. The CDR3 DNA reads TGTGCCAGCAGCCCCACGCGGGCCGCCACCGGGGAGCTGTTTTTT.

The chain carries TRBV4-3 and TRBJ1-1; D possibly corresponds to TRBD1 (6 bases). The CDR3 totals 15 residues. Per germline, CDR1 LGHNA and CDR2 YSLEER. Trimming removed 4 bases from V and 5 bases from J, with 17 bases in between. The CDR3: CASSRSEGGGTEAFF. CDR3 in DNA: TGCGCCAGCAGCCGAAGTGAGGGGGGAGGGACTGAAGCTTTCTTT.

The chain is built from TRBV6-1 and TRBJ1-3; the match to TRBD1 covers 7 bases. The V gene end was trimmed by 6 bases and the J gene end by 4 bases; junction bases not matched to a gene: 6. CDR1 and CDR2 (germline): MNHNS, SASEGT. There are 14 residues in the CDR3. The CDR3 DNA follows: TGTGCCAGCAGCGAGACAGGGTACGGAAACACCATATATTTT. Translated, it gives CASSETGYGNTIYF.

In DNA form, the CDR3 reads TGTGCCAGCAGCTTAAGAGGCCTGGGACTTCCCTACACCGGGGAGCTGTTTTTT. Translating it yields CASSLRGLGLPYTGELFF. The genes are TRBV7-3 and TRBJ2-2; weak D call: TRBD2 (6 bases). The CDR3 runs to 18 residues. Germline CDR1 reads SGHTA; CDR2 reads FQGTGA. V lost 1 base, J lost 3 bases, and 18 bases lay in between.